The 6 T cell receptor beta chains given below trace back to one sample, sequenced in a study of human T cells and chemical hapten exposure (dated by TCRdb to the early 2020s). The sample's time point label, in plain terms: pre-sensitization, week 0. In light of the paper, this sample's treatment or condition label describes: therapeutic diphenylcyclopropenone sensitization with weekly scalp DPC. Library prep was done by RACE. TCRdb names NextSeq 500 as the instrument used. TCRdb reran the public reads through fastp at Q25 and MiXCR, keeping productive beta chains. Each CDR3 protein gets just one entry, which takes the most common genes and DNA from the rows behind it. The sample table records approximately 180,000 distinct CDR3 sequences; around 30% of these occur just once. The ten largest clones take up roughly 3% of the sample. The sequences come from whole blood, collected in connection with sensitization to the hapten diphenylcyclopropenone (DPC). The receptor set was obtained from a woman aged 25-40 years with alopecia areata. Some clones in this sample may be carry-over from other donors' samples.

The chain links TRBV9 to TRBJ2-6; D gene uncertain. Trimming stripped 0 bases from V and 2 bases from J, with 9 bases between. CDR1 is SGDLS, CDR2 YYNGEE, per germline. This CDR3 region has 16 residues. The CDR3 loop reads CASSVGARAGANVLTF. CDR3 sequence (DNA): TGTGCCAGCAGCGTAGGGGCAAGAGCTGGGGCCAACGTCCTGACTTTC.

The chain carries TRBV29-1 and TRBJ2-3; 9 bases fit TRBD1. This CDR3 contains 13 residues. V shed 7 bases, J shed 5 bases, and the junction held 7 bases outside the gene matches. Germline V gene lookup returns CDR1 SQVTM and CDR2 ANQGSEA. CDR3 loop: CSGEGQGEDTQYF. The DNA of the CDR3 is TGCAGCGGGGAGGGACAGGGAGAAGATACGCAGTATTTT.

CDR3 loop: CASSSLNFKGSPLHF. In DNA form, the CDR3 reads TGTGCCAGCAGCTCCCTGAACTTCAAGGGTTCACCCCTCCACTTT. The chain carries TRBV7-2 and TRBJ1-6; the D is unclear. This CDR3 is 15 amino acids long. V lost 4 bases and J 9 bases, leaving 16 bases between the germline ends. Per the germline V gene, CDR1 is SGHTA and CDR2 is FQGNSA.

The chain couples TRBV2 to TRBJ2-7; possible D gene TRBD2, 7 bases. CDR3 size: 14 residues. V gave up 1 base and J gave up 4 bases, with 11 bases separating them. CDR1 SNHLY and CDR2 FYNNEI come from the germline V gene. The CDR3 coding sequence is TGTGCCAGCAGTGAAGAGGGGGGGACATACGAGCAGTACTTC. Translated, it gives CASSEEGGTYEQYF.

This clonotype was seen a few times. The chain couples TRBV6-2 or TRBV6-3 to TRBJ1-1, with 11 bases matching TRBD1. CDR3 length equals 14 residues. Germline V lookup: CDR1 MNHEY, CDR2 SVGEGT. V was clipped by 5 bases and J by 7 bases; unmatched bases: 6. The CDR3 protein is CASSPDRGRDEAFF. DNA of the CDR3: TGTGCCAGCAGTCCGGACAGGGGGCGGGATGAAGCTTTCTTT.

This clonotype has at least ten counts. The chain carries TRBV28 and TRBJ1-4; a weak D match, TRBD1 (5 bases). The ends were cut back, 8 bases at V and 4 bases at J, with 11 bases in the middle. The CDR3 has 13 residues. Germline V CDR1 and CDR2: MDHEN, SYDVKM. CDR3 coding DNA: TGTGCCAGCTACGGGACCCTTAATGAAAAACTGTTTTTT. It encodes CASYGTLNEKLFF.